One and the same sample provided the 19 T cell receptor beta chains below, sequenced in a study of response to subunit inactivated influenza vaccine. TCRdb independently ran MiXCR on the RT-PCR reads; one entry per CDR3 protein. The table lists just under 550,000 distinct CDR3 sequences, under 30% of them singletons, with 2.5% to 3.5% in the top ten. These data were likewise used in another study, on T cells expressing NK-cell markers. This second report adds: TCR beta cDNA was generated via 5'RACE template switching incorporating UMIs.

The specimen was CD4+ T cells sorted from PBMCs, collected approximately 13 days after vaccination. The receptors here all came from a man aged 50 or older who received an inactivated influenza vaccine.

The CDR3 reads CSAQDAGLYTDTQYF. For the CDR3, the DNA is TGCAGTGCTCAAGACGCGGGGTTATACACAGATACGCAGTATTTT. This chain uses TRBV20-1 with TRBJ2-3; the D gene is possibly TRBD2 (6 bases). Trimming took off 5 bases at V and 2 bases at J, with 17 bases between the two ends. This CDR3 contains 15 residues. From germline, CDR1 is DFQATT and CDR2 SNEGSKA (reference sequence).

The chain uses TRBV7-8 and TRBJ1-1; TRBD1 matches 7 bases. There are 19 residues in the CDR3. CDR1 is SGHVS and CDR2 is FQNEAQ in the germline V gene. The trim removed 2 bases at V and 1 base at J, leaving 16 bases unmatched. The DNA for the CDR3 is TGTGCCAGCAGCTTAATTTTGAGGGGGCGTTTAACTCCGAACACTGAAGCTTTCTTT. It translates to CASSLILRGRLTPNTEAFF. The variable domain in full, with the rest retrieved from reference TRBV7-8 and TRBJ1-1, is GAGVSQSPRYKVAKRGQDVALRCDPISGHVSLFWYQQALGQGPEFLTYFQNEAQLDKSGLPSDRFFAERPEGSVSTLKIQRTQQEDSAVYLCASSLILRGRLTPNTEAFFGQGTRLTVV.

The CDR3 bases are TGTGCCAGCGGACCTTTCGTGAACACTGAAGCTTTCTTT. Translation: CASGPFVNTEAFF. This chain joins TRBV14 and TRBJ1-1, with D unclear. Trimming left V 8 bases short and J 0 bases short, with 10 bases between. This CDR3 is 13 amino acids long. The germline CDR1 and CDR2 sequences are SGHDN and FVKESK. Full variable domain (missing parts from reference TRBV14 and TRBJ1-1): EAGVTQFPSHSVIEKGQTVTLRCDPISGHDNLYWYRRVMGKEIKFLLHFVKESKQDESGMPNNRFLAERTGGTYSTLKVQPAELEDSGVYFCASGPFVNTEAFFGQGTRLTVV.

This clonotype was picked up a small number of times. The chain combines TRBV11-2 with TRBJ1-1; D is perhaps TRBD1 (5 bases). The CDR3 runs to 15 residues. The germline V gene encodes CDR1 SGHAT and CDR2 FQNNGV. V lost 1 base to trimming and J lost 5 bases, with 14 bases between them. CDR3 bases: TGTGCCAGCAGCTTAGTTGCAGGGAGGAGGACTGAAGCTTTCTTT. This codes for CASSLVAGRRTEAFF.

The chain joins TRBV6-5 to TRBJ2-2; 7 bases match TRBD1. V lost 4 bases and J lost 6; bases outside the gene matches: 5. From germline, CDR1 is MNHEY and CDR2 SVGAGI. The CDR3 sequence is 14 residues long. As DNA, the CDR3 is TGTGCCAGCAGTTTCAAGGGGGCAGCCGGGGAGCTGTTTTTT. Translated, it gives CASSFKGAAGELFF.

This clonotype showed up just a few times. The V and J genes are TRBV7-2 and TRBJ2-7; 9 bases are shared with TRBD1. The CDR3 is 15 residues long. Germline lookup yields CDR1 SGHTA and CDR2 FQGNSA. V lost 5 bases to trimming and J lost 4 bases; unmatched junction nucleotides: 9. This chain's CDR3 is CASSGYRGTGYEQYF. CDR3 DNA sequence: TGTGCCAGCAGCGGATACAGGGGGACAGGGTACGAGCAGTACTTC.

This clonotype has just a few counts. The CDR3 DNA follows: TGCAGCGACCCGGGACTAGCGTCAAACCAAGAGACCCAGTACTTC. This sequence encodes CSDPGLASNQETQYF. The rearrangement links TRBV29-1 to TRBJ2-5, with 10 nucleotides matching TRBD2. Germline trimming cut 7 bases from V and 0 bases from J; bases unmatched to any gene: 8. CDR1 and CDR2 from the germline V gene are SQVTM and ANQGSEA. The CDR3 has 15 residues.

This clonotype was recorded a few times. The gene calls are TRBV9 and TRBJ2-1; TRBD2 matches 9 bases. The V gene's germline CDR1 is SGDLS and CDR2 YYNGEE. The CDR3 sequence is 16 residues long. V lost 3 bases, J lost 6 bases, and 10 bases stayed unmatched. The CDR3: CASSGRGRARGNEQFF. CDR3 nucleotide sequence: TGTGCCAGCAGCGGACGCGGGAGGGCCCGGGGCAATGAGCAGTTCTTC.

The chain joins TRBV7-9 to TRBJ2-7, with TRBD2 matching 13 bases. This CDR3 region has 14 residues. J was trimmed by 2 bases and V by 8 bases; bases with no gene match: 3. Germline V gives CDR1 SEHNR, CDR2 FQNEAQ (reference sequence). The CDR3 sequence: CASGLAGAAYEQYF. CDR3 DNA sequence: TGTGCCAGCGGACTAGCGGGGGCCGCCTACGAGCAGTACTTC.

The rearrangement uses TRBV5-1 and TRBJ1-1, with D tentatively TRBD1 (6 bases). This CDR3 contains 14 residues. CDR1 is SGHRS, CDR2 YFSETQ, per germline. Deletions cut 0 bases from V and 6 bases from J, with 12 bases between. The CDR3 coding sequence is TGCGCCAGCAGCTTGGGCCAGGGGCACGCTGAAGCTTTCTTT. It yields the protein CASSLGQGHAEAFF.

J is TRBJ2-6 and V is TRBV12-3 or TRBV12-4, with TRBD1 matching 8 bases. There are 16 residues in the CDR3. With V trimmed by 4 bases and J by 2 bases, 4 bases remained unmatched. The CDR3 DNA sequence: TGTGCCAGCAGTTGGACAGGGCGGACTGGGGCCAACGTCCTGACTTTC. Translation: CASSWTGRTGANVLTF.

At least ten counts were recorded for this clonotype. This rearrangement joins TRBV20-1 to TRBJ2-3; D is perhaps TRBD1 (6 bases). Germline loops: CDR1 DFQATT, CDR2 SNEGSKA (reference sequence). V lost 0 bases, J lost 1 base, and 17 bases lay in between. The length of the CDR3 is 17 residues. CDR3 sequence: CSARELMGDTRTDTQYF. The CDR3 coding sequence is TGCAGTGCTAGAGAGCTGATGGGGGACACCCGCACAGATACGCAGTATTTT.

This clonotype was seen a handful of times. The V and J genes are TRBV16 and TRBJ2-5; D gene ambiguous. This CDR3 is 12 amino acids long. Trimming removed 3 bases at V and 2 bases at J, with 4 bases between. Germline V gene sequence: CDR1 KGHSY, CDR2 FQNENV. CDR3 nucleotides: TGTGCCAGCAGCCACCTTCAAGAGACCCAGTACTTC. This sequence encodes CASSHLQETQYF.

This clonotype has just a few counts. V is TRBV12-3 or TRBV12-4 and J is TRBJ2-5; D remains unclear. With 4 bases removed from V and 3 bases from J, the gap between germline ends came to 9 bases. The CDR3 is 13 residues long. CDR3 coding DNA: TGTGCCAGCAGTTGGGTAGAAAAAGAGACCCAGTACTTC. This sequence encodes CASSWVEKETQYF.

This chain connects TRBV4-1 to TRBJ1-1, with TRBD1 as a possible D gene (5 bases). The CDR3 totals 15 residues. Germline lookup yields CDR1 MGHRA and CDR2 YSYEKL. Trimming took off 4 bases at V and 4 bases at J, with 16 bases between the two ends. The CDR3 protein is CASSRESRAVTEAFF. Written as DNA, the CDR3 is TGCGCCAGCAGCCGCGAGAGCAGGGCAGTCACTGAAGCTTTCTTT.

This clonotype has just a few counts. The chain employs TRBV7-6 and TRBJ2-3; a possible D gene is TRBD1 (6 bases). CDR1 and CDR2 from the germline V gene are SGHVS and FNYEAQ. Trimming removed 1 base at V and 1 base at J, with 15 bases between. This CDR3 region has 17 residues. The CDR3 is CASSLVATGLGTDTQYF. The DNA of the CDR3 is TGTGCCAGCAGCTTAGTCGCCACAGGGCTGGGCACAGATACGCAGTATTTT.

The table lists this clonotype with many counts. The chain combines TRBV12-3 or TRBV12-4 with TRBJ2-2; D gene uncertain. CDR3 length: 14 residues. The V end was cut by 2 bases, the J end by 4 bases, with 8 bases between. The CDR3 reads CASSLNTGTGELFF. The CDR3 DNA follows: TGTGCCAGCAGTTTAAATACCGGCACCGGGGAGCTGTTTTTT.

The V call is TRBV5-1, the J call TRBJ2-3; D is possibly TRBD1 or TRBD2 (5 bases each). Germline V gene sequence: CDR1 SGHRS, CDR2 YFSETQ. V was trimmed by 5 bases and J by 4 bases, leaving 20 bases between them. The CDR3 runs to 16 residues. The CDR3, as DNA: TGCGCCAGCAGGAAAGCCGGGGCGAGAAGCGCAGATACGCAGTATTTT. Residues: CASRKAGARSADTQYF.

In this sample, this clonotype turned up a few times. The V and J genes are TRBV30 and TRBJ2-5; the D is unclear. This CDR3 has 13 residues. With 1 base removed from V and 5 bases from J, the gap between germline ends came to 11 bases. From germline, CDR1 is GTSNPN and CDR2 SVGIG (reference sequence). Written as DNA, the CDR3 is TGTGCCTGGAGTGCCCGGACGGCGGAGACCCAGTACTTC. Encoded protein: CAWSARTAETQYF.